The source of this TCR beta chain is a study of blood T cells in healthy people across ages (dated by TCRdb to between 2015 and 2016). The study in broad terms: In model experiments, template switching captured roughly one uniquely barcoded TCR beta cDNA molecule for every two T cells. To track age-related changes in TCR beta repertoire diversity, the study relied on deep sequencing normalized with unique cDNA molecular identifiers. The donors were split into four age groups: young (average 16 years), middle-aged (roughly 39), aged (about 62) and long-lived (roughly 77). To avoid experimental bias, donors of different ages were randomly spread across the sequencing lanes. Two additional independent replicas of 1 million unique cDNA reads from the same blood draw were analyzed for two donors (one aged 18 to 29 and one aged 80 or older). The study at large found these results: As age increased, observed TCR beta diversity per million T cells dropped in a roughly linear way, and a significant reduction was already evident by age 40. The long-lived group showed more naive CD4+ T cells, fewer expanded clones and increased TCR diversity than the aged group, suggesting age selection. Estimates of total diversity based on one million sequenced T cells were considered lower bounds and underestimates. Because profiling used bulk unsorted PBMCs, naive and antigen-experienced compartments could not be compared conclusively. Because donor CMV infection status was unknown, age-related changes in expanded clonotypes were potentially confounded. Observed TCR beta diversity correlated strongly with the percentage of naive T cells measured by flow cytometry.

The library relied on 5' RACE. Sequencing relied on an Illumina HiSeq 2500. A second PCR of about 7 to 12 cycles was run with a J-beta primer mix and a sample-barcoded 5' primer. Each TCR beta cDNA molecule received a unique molecular identifier from a template-switch 5' adaptor carrying 12 random nucleotides. At least 3 million CDR3-containing paired-end reads were obtained from each sample. The Mint cDNA synthesis kit, primed by a TRBC-specific oligonucleotide, was used to synthesize first-strand cDNA from all RNA. Following uracil-DNA glycosylase treatment, a first 18-cycle PCR with universal primers M1SS and BC2_uni_R was performed on all cDNA. Processing in the source paper ran as follows. Normalization of each sample was performed by random selection of 1 million high-quality reads, each carrying a distinct molecular identifier. Instead of being binned into consensus sequences, reads that shared molecular identifiers were thrown out. MiTCR, run with a Q25 quality threshold and the strictest error-elimination algorithm, handled CDR3 identification, clonotype clustering and error correction. A nonparametric unseen species model with Euler transformation was used to estimate lower-bound total TCR beta diversity. The public reads were reanalyzed by TCRdb: fastp trimming at Q25, MiXCR alignment, in-frame beta chains only. All rows with the same CDR3 protein become a single entry with the most common DNA and genes. TCRdb's processing, not the authors', yielded these V and J calls. The sample table shows roughly 680,000 distinct CDR3 sequences, and 20% to 25% are seen once. Approximately 3.6% of the sample is taken by the ten largest.

The roughly 38 donors, aged about 6 to 95 years, were systemically healthy Caucasian individuals from Russia. Each donor gave roughly 11 milliliters of peripheral blood, drawn into EDTA-treated Vacutainer tubes. PBMCs were isolated by Ficoll-Paque density-gradient centrifugation, with at least 6 million obtained per sample. Total RNA was extracted from PBMCs with Trizol reagent, with at least 5 micrograms obtained per sample. For every donor, an aliquot of PBMCs went through flow cytometry to measure the percentages of naive CD45RAhigh/CD27high T cells. V is pared back by 2 bases and J by 6 bases, with 4 bases lying between the germline termini. CDR1 and CDR2 (MNHEY, SVGAGI) derive from the germline V gene. The CDR3 runs 12 residues from the cysteine to the phenylalanine. The read is trimmed to its CDR3 DNA, 36 bases read in frame from base 1. This clonotype was counted at least ten times. What this receptor recognizes is not known. The sample holds no much larger clone one base away, and base qualities are not on file.

The receptor comes from a man between 65 and 85 years old in good health. The rearranged chain carries TRBV6-5 and TRBJ2-2, with the D gene not clear enough to name. The material sequenced was blood. The CDR3 amino acid sequence is: CASSYLAGELFF. The base sequence is TGTGCCAGCAGTTACCTGGCCGGGGAGCTGTTTTTT.